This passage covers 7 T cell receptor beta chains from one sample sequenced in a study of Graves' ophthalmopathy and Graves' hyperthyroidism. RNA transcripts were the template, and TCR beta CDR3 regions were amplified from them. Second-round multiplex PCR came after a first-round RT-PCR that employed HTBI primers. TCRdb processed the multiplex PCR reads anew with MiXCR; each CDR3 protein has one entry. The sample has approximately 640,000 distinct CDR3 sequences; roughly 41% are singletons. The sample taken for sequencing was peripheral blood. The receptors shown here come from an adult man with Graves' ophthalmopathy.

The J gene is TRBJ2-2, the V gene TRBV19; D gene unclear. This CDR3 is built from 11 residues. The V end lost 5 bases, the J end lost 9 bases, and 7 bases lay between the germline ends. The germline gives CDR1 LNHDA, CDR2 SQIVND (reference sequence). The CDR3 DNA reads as TGTGCCAGTAGTCCAAACAGGGAGCTGTTTTTT. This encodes CASSPNRELFF.

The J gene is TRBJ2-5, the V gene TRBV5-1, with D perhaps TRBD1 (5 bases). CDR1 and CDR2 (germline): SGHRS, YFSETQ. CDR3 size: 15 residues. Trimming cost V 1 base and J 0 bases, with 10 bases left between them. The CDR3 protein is CASSLTQGYQETQYF. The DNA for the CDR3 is TGCGCCAGCAGCTTGACGCAGGGCTACCAAGAGACCCAGTACTTC. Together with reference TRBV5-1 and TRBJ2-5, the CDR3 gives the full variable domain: KAGVTQTPRYLIKTRGQQVTLSCSPISGHRSVSWYQQTPGQGLQFLFEYFSETQRNKGNFPGRFSGRQFSNSRSEMNVSTLELGDSALYLCASSLTQGYQETQYFGPGTRLLVL.

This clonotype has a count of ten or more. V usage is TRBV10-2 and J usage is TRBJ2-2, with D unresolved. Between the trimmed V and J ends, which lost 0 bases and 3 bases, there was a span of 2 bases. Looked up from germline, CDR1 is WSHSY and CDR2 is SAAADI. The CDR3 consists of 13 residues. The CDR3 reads CASSESYTGELFF. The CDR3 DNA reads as TGCGCCAGCAGTGAGTCCTACACCGGGGAGCTGTTTTTT.

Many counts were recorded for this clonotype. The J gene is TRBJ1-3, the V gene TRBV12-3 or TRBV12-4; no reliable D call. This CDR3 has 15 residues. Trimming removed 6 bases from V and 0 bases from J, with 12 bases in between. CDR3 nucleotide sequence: TGTGCCAGCAGAAAGGACGGCCACTCTGGAAACACCATATATTTT. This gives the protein CASRKDGHSGNTIYF.

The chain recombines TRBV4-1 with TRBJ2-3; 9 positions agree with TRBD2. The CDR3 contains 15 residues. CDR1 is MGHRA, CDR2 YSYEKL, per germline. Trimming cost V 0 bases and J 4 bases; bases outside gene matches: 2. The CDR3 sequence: CASSQERGGSDTQYF. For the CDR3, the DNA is TGCGCCAGCAGCCAAGAGCGGGGGGGTTCAGATACGCAGTATTTT.

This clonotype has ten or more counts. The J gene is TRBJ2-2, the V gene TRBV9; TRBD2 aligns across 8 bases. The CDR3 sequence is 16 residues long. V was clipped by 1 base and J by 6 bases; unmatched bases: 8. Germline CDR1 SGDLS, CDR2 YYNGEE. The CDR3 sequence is CASSVSPPREAGELFF. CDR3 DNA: TGTGCCAGCAGCGTATCCCCGCCGCGGGAGGCCGGGGAGCTGTTTTTT.

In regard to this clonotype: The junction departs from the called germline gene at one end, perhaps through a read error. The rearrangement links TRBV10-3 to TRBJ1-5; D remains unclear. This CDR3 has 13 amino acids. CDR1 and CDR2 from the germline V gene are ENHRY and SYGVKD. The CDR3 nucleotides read TGTGCCAGCAGTCTGAGAAGCGGGCAGCTCCAGCATTTT. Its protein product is CASSLRSGQLQHF.